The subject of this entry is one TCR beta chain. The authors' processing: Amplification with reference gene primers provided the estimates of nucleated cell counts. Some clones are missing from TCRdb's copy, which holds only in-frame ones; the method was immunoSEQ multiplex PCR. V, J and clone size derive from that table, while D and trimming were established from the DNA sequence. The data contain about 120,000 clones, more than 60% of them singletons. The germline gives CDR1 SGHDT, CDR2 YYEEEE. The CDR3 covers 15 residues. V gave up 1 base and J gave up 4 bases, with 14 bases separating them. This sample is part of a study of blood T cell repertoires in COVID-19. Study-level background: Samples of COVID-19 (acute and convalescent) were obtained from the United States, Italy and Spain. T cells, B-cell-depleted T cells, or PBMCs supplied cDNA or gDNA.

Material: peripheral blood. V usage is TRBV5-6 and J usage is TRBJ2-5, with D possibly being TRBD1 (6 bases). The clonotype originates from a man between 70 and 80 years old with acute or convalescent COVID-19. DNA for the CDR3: TGTGCCAGCAGCTTGTCTTACAGGGACGGAGAGACCCAGTACTTC. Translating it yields CASSLSYRDGETQYF.